A single sample is the source of the 5 T cell receptor beta chains below, sequenced in a study of Graves' ophthalmopathy and Graves' hyperthyroidism. TCR beta CDR3 amplification used RNA transcripts. HTBI-primed RT-PCR formed the first round, and a multiplex PCR formed the second. TCRdb analysed the multiplex PCR reads with MiXCR anew, one entry per CDR3 protein. The data contain about 740,000 distinct CDR3 sequences, roughly two fifths of them singletons. Source material: peripheral blood. The receptors come from an adult man with Graves' ophthalmopathy.

This chain joins TRBV2 and TRBJ2-7, with 9 bases matching TRBD2. In germline, CDR1 is SNHLY, CDR2 FYNNEI. Germline trimming cut 8 bases from V and 3 bases from J; bases unmatched to any gene: 11. The CDR3 consists of 15 residues. In DNA, the CDR3 is TGTGCCAGCTCACCCGCTAGCGGGAACTACTACGAGCAGTACTTC. Its protein product is CASSPASGNYYEQYF.

The V and J genes are TRBV25-1 and TRBJ2-2; 10 bases map to TRBD2. The V and J ends lost 6 bases and 4 bases, in that order; junction bases with no gene match: 17. The CDR3 sequence is 19 residues long. Germline loops: CDR1 MGHDK, CDR2 SYGVNS. The CDR3, as DNA: TGTGCCAGCAGCCCCGCTCGAGCTAGCGGGAGAGTTCGCACCGGGGAGCTGTTTTTT. Translation gives CASSPARASGRVRTGELFF.

This clonotype has only a few counts. V and J are TRBV10-3 and TRBJ2-7; 9 bases map to TRBD1. Germline V gene lookup returns CDR1 ENHRY and CDR2 SYGVKD. Trimming cost V 10 bases and J 2 bases; bases outside gene matches: 12. The CDR3 is 15 residues long. The CDR3 coding sequence is TGTGCCAGCAGCCAAACAGGGGGCAACACCTACGAGCAGTACTTC. Its protein is CASSQTGGNTYEQYF.

This chain joins TRBV7-2 and TRBJ2-7; D assignment may be TRBD1 or TRBD2 (6 bases each). Trimming cost V 3 bases and J 0 bases, with 21 bases left between them. CDR3 length equals 18 residues. CDR1 and CDR2 (germline): SGHTA, FQGNSA. CDR3 region: CASSFRSVEEGGSYEQYF. DNA of the CDR3: TGTGCCAGCAGCTTTCGCAGCGTTGAGGAGGGGGGCTCCTACGAGCAGTACTTC.

This clonotype was detected many times. The chain joins TRBV10-3 to TRBJ1-6, with D tentatively TRBD1 (5 bases). V dropped 10 bases and J dropped 10 bases, with 17 bases sitting between them. The CDR3 runs to 13 residues. The germline gives CDR1 ENHRY, CDR2 SYGVKD. The CDR3 DNA follows: TGTGCCAGCACGCTTCAGGGTGACTCACCCCTCCACTTT. Translating gives CASTLQGDSPLHF.